The 21 T cell receptor beta chains listed next were all sequenced from one sample in a study of T-cell memory formation after mild COVID-19. TCRdb re-derived calls from the 5' RACE reads in MiXCR, one entry per CDR3 protein. Among around 440,000 distinct CDR3 sequences listed, roughly 20% were seen once. Sequenced sample: PBMCs or a T cell subset sorted from them (not recorded which). The receptors stem from an adult woman who had mild COVID-19 (a few samples of this study predate the infection). Cell type and time point are not known.

This sequence joins TRBV12-5 and TRBJ2-1; maybe TRBD2 (6 bases). Germline assignment: CDR1 LGHNT and CDR2 FRNRAP. The CDR3 totals 18 residues. V lost 0 bases and J 1 base, leaving 16 bases between the germline ends. The CDR3 bases are TGTGCTAGTGGTTTGGTAAGAATCGCGGGACCTTCCTACAATGAGCAGTTCTTC. It encodes CASGLVRIAGPSYNEQFF.

The rearrangement joins TRBV4-2 to TRBJ2-1; a possible D gene is TRBD2 (6 bases). The germline V gene has CDR1 LGHNA and CDR2 YNFKEQ. This CDR3 has 17 amino acids. V lost 5 bases to trimming and J lost 0 bases, with 17 bases between them. The CDR3 spells CASSFGGDSSSYNEQFF. The DNA for the CDR3 is TGTGCCAGCAGCTTTGGAGGGGACTCGAGCTCCTACAATGAGCAGTTCTTC.

The gene calls are TRBV24-1 and TRBJ2-1; D unresolved. With 1 base removed from V and 10 bases from J, the gap between germline ends came to 10 bases. There are 13 residues in the CDR3. Germline V gene data show CDR1 as KGHDR and CDR2 as SFDVKD. DNA for the CDR3: TGTGCCACCAGTGATTTCTCGTATTCCGAGCAGTTCTTC. It codes for CATSDFSYSEQFF.

The J gene is TRBJ1-1, the V gene TRBV20-1; D uncertain. V lost 0 bases and J 11 bases, leaving 13 bases between the germline ends. CDR1 and CDR2 from the germline V gene are DFQATT and SNEGSKA (reference sequence). The CDR3 consists of 12 residues. The CDR3 DNA reads TGCAGTGCTAGAGATATTTGGGTGGAGGCTTTCTTT. This sequence encodes CSARDIWVEAFF.

The chain recombines TRBV5-6 with TRBJ2-1; TRBD2 aligns across 11 bases. Germline V gene data show CDR1 as SGHDT and CDR2 as YYEEEE. The CDR3 has 16 amino acids. V was pared by 0 bases and J by 12 bases, with 11 bases of the junction left unmatched. The CDR3 sequence is CASSLVTSGGISVQFF. CDR3 coding DNA: TGTGCCAGCAGCTTGGTCACTAGCGGGGGAATTAGTGTGCAGTTCTTC. Looking up the rest from reference TRBV5-6 and TRBJ2-1 gives the full variable domain: DAGVTQSPTHLIKTRGQQVTLRCSPKSGHDTVSWYQQALGQGPQFIFQYYEEEERQRGNFPDRFSGHQFPNYSSELNVNALLLGDSALYLCASSLVTSGGISVQFFGPGTRLTVL.

This clonotype turned up a few times. The V gene is TRBV6-6, the J gene TRBJ2-4, with D possibly matching TRBD2 (5 bases). Germline CDR1 reads MNHNY; CDR2 reads SVGAGI (reference sequence). The CDR3 contains 14 residues. Trimming cost V 3 bases and J 4 bases, with 10 bases left between them. The chain's CDR3 is CASSYEGLKNIQYF. Here the CDR3 DNA reads TGTGCCAGCAGTTATGAGGGATTGAAAAACATTCAGTACTTC.

This clonotype was counted many times. The rearrangement links TRBV5-5 to TRBJ2-5, with D unclear. Germline values: CDR1 SGHKS, CDR2 YYEKEE (reference sequence). Trimming pared 2 bases from V and 3 bases from J, leaving 5 bases between. This CDR3 is 12 amino acids long. The CDR3 sequence is CASSFSKETQYF. CDR3 nucleotide sequence: TGTGCCAGCAGCTTCTCTAAAGAGACCCAGTACTTC.

The chain joins TRBV5-1 to TRBJ2-2, with D possibly TRBD1 on 6 matching bases. Germline CDR1 and CDR2: SGHRS and YFSETQ. The germline V and J ends were trimmed by 5 bases and 1 base, with 12 bases remaining between them. The CDR3 has 15 amino acids. The CDR3 nucleotides read TGCGCCAGCAGTTATGGGACAATGAACACCGGGGAGCTGTTTTTT. Protein: CASSYGTMNTGELFF.

This chain links TRBV20-1 with TRBJ1-2; a weak D match, TRBD1 (5 bases). Germline CDR1 is DFQATT and CDR2 is SNEGSKA (reference sequence). V lost 6 bases and J 5 bases, leaving 16 bases between the germline ends. The CDR3 totals 13 residues. The CDR3 loop is CSAPGRRFYGYTF. DNA of the CDR3: TGCAGTGCCCCGGGACGCCGATTTTATGGCTACACCTTC.

This clonotype was picked up a small number of times. This chain uses TRBV2 with TRBJ1-6; D uncertain. V lost 4 bases and J lost 0, with 7 bases in between. Germline V gene sequence: CDR1 SNHLY, CDR2 FYNNEI. CDR3 length: 15 residues. The CDR3 nucleotides are TGTGCCAGCAGTGCCCCTATCTCCTATAATTCACCCCTCCACTTT. Translated: CASSAPISYNSPLHF.

The chain is built from TRBV7-9 and TRBJ2-3, with D possibly matching TRBD2 (6 bases). The CDR3 length is 17 residues. Trimming shortened V by 5 bases and J by 7 bases, and 25 bases separated the two germline ends. Germline CDR1 and CDR2: SEHNR and FQNEAQ (reference sequence). The DNA of the CDR3 is TGTGCCAGCAGCAACCCCGGGTTAGCGGACAATCGGAATACGCAGTATTTT. Residues: CASSNPGLADNRNTQYF.

There are a few counts of this clonotype. The chain joins TRBV11-2 to TRBJ2-7; the match to TRBD1 covers 12 bases. CDR3 length: 17 amino acids. Germline V lookup: CDR1 SGHAT, CDR2 FQNNGV. Trimming at V came to 5 bases and at J to 0 bases, leaving 8 bases not matched to a gene. CDR3 sequence (DNA): TGTGCCAGCAGCCTCGGGACAGGGGGCACTAGCTCCTACGAGCAGTACTTC. It is translated as CASSLGTGGTSSYEQYF.

A few counts support this clonotype. The V call is TRBV30, the J call TRBJ2-3, with TRBD2 as a possible D gene (5 bases). In germline, CDR1 is GTSNPN, CDR2 SVGIG (reference sequence). The CDR3 runs to 15 residues. Trimming pared 0 bases from V and 1 base from J, leaving 11 bases between. CDR3 coding DNA: TGTGCCTGGAGTGTAGTCCTAGCCGGCACAGATACGCAGTATTTT. Its translation: CAWSVVLAGTDTQYF.

The chain has TRBV2 and TRBJ1-2, with D uncertain. The CDR3 runs 14 residues. The V end was cut by 2 bases, the J end by 4 bases, with 11 bases between. CDR1 is SNHLY and CDR2 is FYNNEI in the germline V gene. As DNA, the CDR3 is TGTGCCAGCAGTGAATGGTCCGAACCCTATGGCTACACCTTC. It specifies CASSEWSEPYGYTF.

This chain links TRBV18 with TRBJ1-2, with D tentatively TRBD1 (5 bases). Trimming took 3 bases from V and 2 from J, leaving 13 bases between them. The CDR3 extends over 15 amino acids. Germline V gene sequence: CDR1 KGHSH, CDR2 LQKENI. CDR3 sequence reads: CASSPDEGINYGYTF. CDR3 sequence (DNA): TGTGCCAGCTCACCGGATGAGGGGATAAACTATGGCTACACCTTC.

This chain connects TRBV6-5 to TRBJ2-3, with TRBD1 matching 10 bases. This CDR3 comprises 16 residues. V was clipped by 5 bases and J by 5 bases; unmatched bases: 10. Germline CDR1 reads MNHEY; CDR2 reads SVGAGI. DNA of the CDR3: TGTGCCAGCAGTCACCCCCGGGACAGGGGTAGAGATACGCAGTATTTT. Translated, it gives CASSHPRDRGRDTQYF.

This clonotype has only a few counts. This rearrangement joins TRBV7-9 to TRBJ2-7; weak D call: TRBD2 (6 bases). The CDR3 covers 17 residues. Trimming took 4 bases from V and 0 from J, leaving 19 bases between them. The V gene's germline CDR1 is SEHNR and CDR2 FQNEAQ (reference sequence). The CDR3 region has the DNA TGTGCCAGCAGCTCCTCCGGGGGTGCTCAGAGCTCCTACGAGCAGTACTTC. Amino acids: CASSSSGGAQSSYEQYF.

In this sample, this clonotype turned up a few times. This rearrangement joins TRBV20-1 to TRBJ2-1; the D is unclear. The V gene lost 3 bases and the J gene lost 10 bases, with 13 bases spanning the gap. Germline loops: CDR1 DFQATT, CDR2 SNEGSKA (reference sequence). The CDR3 loop spans 12 amino acids. The CDR3 DNA reads TGCAGTGCTAGCCCCATAGGCCGGGAGCAGTTCTTC. Its translation is CSASPIGREQFF.

V and J are TRBV7-9 and TRBJ1-1; maybe TRBD1 (5 bases). Per the germline V gene, CDR1 is SEHNR and CDR2 is FQNEAQ (reference sequence). Trimming pared 5 bases from V and 6 bases from J, leaving 13 bases between. The CDR3 runs 13 residues. The CDR3 reads CASSGGCQPEAFF. In nucleotides, the CDR3 is TGTGCCAGCAGCGGGGGGTGTCAGCCTGAAGCTTTCTTT.

The chain uses TRBV19 and TRBJ2-5; 7 bases line up with TRBD2. V lost 3 bases, J lost 1 base, and 2 bases stayed unmatched. This CDR3 region has 14 residues. CDR1 and CDR2 (germline): LNHDA, SQIVND (reference sequence). CDR3 residues: CASSIGGSQETQYF. The CDR3 DNA reads TGTGCCAGTAGTATTGGCGGGAGCCAAGAGACCCAGTACTTC.

This clonotype was counted only a few times. The chain employs TRBV5-6 and TRBJ2-1; 8 bases are shared with TRBD1. J gave up 8 bases and V 7 bases, and 14 bases lay outside the gene matches. The germline V gene has CDR1 SGHDT and CDR2 YYEEEE. The CDR3 contains 15 residues. Here the CDR3 reads CASCKVDRDMDEQFF. The CDR3 DNA reads as TGTGCCAGCTGTAAAGTGGACAGGGATATGGATGAGCAGTTCTTC.